This T cell receptor (beta chain) stems from a study of shared clonotypes between healthy human individuals. The CDR3 has 16 residues. Per germline, CDR1 MNHEY and CDR2 SMNVEV (reference sequence). The V gene end was trimmed by 2 bases and the J gene end by 5 bases; junction bases not matched to a gene: 6. At deep level, the assay was performed. For unsorted PBMC, roughly 0.3 ug DNA per replicate equaled some 32,000 T cell genomes. Data came from immunoSEQ multiplex PCR; TCRdb stores just in-frame clones and leaves some out. The sample includes fewer than 600,000 clones, roughly four fifths of them seen just once.

Material for sequencing was PBMCs. The origin of this receptor is a woman in her 40s in good health. Some clones in this sample may be carry-over from other donors' samples. The genes are TRBV27 and TRBJ2-5; 12 positions agree with TRBD2. The CDR3 protein is CASSLRRLAGVETQYF. DNA for the CDR3: TGTGCCAGCAGTTTAAGGAGACTAGCGGGAGTTGAGACCCAGTACTTC.